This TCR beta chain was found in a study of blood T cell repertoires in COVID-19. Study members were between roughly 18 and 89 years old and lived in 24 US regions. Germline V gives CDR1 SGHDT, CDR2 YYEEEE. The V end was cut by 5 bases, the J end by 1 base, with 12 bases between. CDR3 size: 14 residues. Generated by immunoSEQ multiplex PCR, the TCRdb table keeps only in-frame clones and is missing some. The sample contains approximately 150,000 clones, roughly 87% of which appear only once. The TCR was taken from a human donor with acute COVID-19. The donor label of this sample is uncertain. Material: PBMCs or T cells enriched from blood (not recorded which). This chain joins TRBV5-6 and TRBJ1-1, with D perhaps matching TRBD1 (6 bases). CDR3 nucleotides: TGTGCCAGCAGGACAGGCAAAAGGAACACTGAAGCTTTCTTT. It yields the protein CASRTGKRNTEAFF. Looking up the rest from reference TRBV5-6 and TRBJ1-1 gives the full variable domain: DAGVTQSPTHLIKTRGQQVTLRCSPKSGHDTVSWYQQALGQGPQFIFQYYEEEERQRGNFPDRFSGHQFPNYSSELNVNALLLGDSALYLCASRTGKRNTEAFFGQGTRLTVV.